This TCR beta chain was identified during a study of metastatic and nonmetastatic thyroid tumors. On the study more broadly: From malignant and benign thyroid patients, repertoires in blood and in tumor or nodule tissue were compared. Findings and limits, study-wide: Malignant thyroid tumors reportedly had TCR beta diversity that was significantly higher than in benign nodules, in blood and tumor.

The V gene end was trimmed by 3 bases and the J gene end by 0 bases; junction bases not matched to a gene: 7. This CDR3 has 16 residues. CDR1 is DFQATT and CDR2 is SNEGSKA in the germline V gene (reference sequence). Until they underwent thyroid surgery, no patient had received any treatment. Per the authors' pipeline: Construction of a distant-metastasis classifier for papillary thyroid cancer relied on CDR3 differences across clinicopathological groups. TCRdb recomputed clones from the PCR reads via MiXCR. Here the V and J calls rest on TCRdb's processing, not on the authors' analysis. The sample holds 30,000 to 35,000 clones, approximately 15% seen once. As concerns this clone: What it recognizes is unknown.

Sequencing was carried out using blood. The gene calls are TRBV20-1 and TRBJ2-3; TRBD2 matches at 9 bases. The source of this sequence is a female donor with papillary thyroid cancer or a benign thyroid nodule (not recorded which). Some clones in this sample may be carry-over from other donors' samples. In DNA, the CDR3 is TGCAGTGCTAGCGCTAGCGGGGCAGCTAGCACAGATACGCAGTATTTT. Amino acids: CSASASGAASTDTQYF.